The 20 T cell receptor beta chains reported below all come from one sample, sequenced in a study of OX40 agonist ivuxolimab in advanced cancers. TCRdb's copy holds only in-frame clones and misses some; the assay was immunoSEQ multiplex PCR. The profile covers approximately 50,000 clones, with approximately 83% appearing a single time and roughly 13% taken by the ten largest. This specimen consisted of CD4+ or CD8+ T cells sorted from blood, obtained in a trial of the OX40 agonist ivuxolimab. These receptors were obtained from an adult with an advanced solid tumor such as melanoma, head and neck, liver or kidney cancer.

This rearrangement joins TRBV4-1 to TRBJ2-5, with D possibly being TRBD1 (6 bases). Matching the DNA end better, TRBJ2-7 makes the J call doubtful. This CDR3 comprises 14 residues. The germline gives CDR1 MGHRA, CDR2 YSYEKL. The CDR3 DNA reads as TGCGCCAGCAGCCAAGCGGGCAGGGGCTACGAGCAGTACTTC. Its protein is CASSQAGRGYEQYF.

CDR3 DNA sequence: TGTGCCTGGGAGACGGGAACTAATGAAAAACTGTTTTTT. It specifies CAWETGTNEKLFF. J is TRBJ1-4 and V is TRBV30, with no clear D. This CDR3 comprises 13 residues. Germline V gives CDR1 GTSNPN, CDR2 SVGIG (reference sequence). V was shortened by 5 bases and J by 1 base, with 8 bases between the two germline ends. Full variable domain (rest looked up from reference TRBV30 and TRBJ1-4): SQTIHQWPATLVQPVGSPLSLECTVEGTSNPNLYWYRQAAGRGLQLLFYSVGIGQISSEVPQNLSASRPQDRQFILSSKKLLLSDSGFYLCAWETGTNEKLFFGSGTQLSVL.

This chain links TRBV6-6 with TRBJ1-1; 9 positions match TRBD1. Germline values: CDR1 MNHNY, CDR2 SVGAGI (reference sequence). V gave up 6 bases and J gave up 7 bases; unmatched junction bases: 12. The CDR3 consists of 15 residues. DNA of the CDR3: TGTGCCAGCAGGCAGCCCGGGACAGGGAAACGTGAAGCTTTCTTT. This translates into CASRQPGTGKREAFF.

This chain connects TRBV4-1 to TRBJ1-2; perhaps TRBD1 as D (6 bases). Trimming took 1 base from V and 1 from J, leaving 16 bases between them. The CDR3 runs 17 residues. Per the germline V gene, CDR1 is MGHRA and CDR2 is YSYEKL. Here the CDR3 DNA reads TGCGCCAGCAGCCAAGTGGGGGGGACAAGGATTAACTATGGCTACACCTTC. Amino acid sequence: CASSQVGGTRINYGYTF.

This sequence joins TRBV6-5 and TRBJ2-3; the match to TRBD2 covers 7 bases. The germline V gene encodes CDR1 MNHEY and CDR2 SVGAGI. The CDR3 loop spans 13 amino acids. The CDR3: CATLSGSTDTQYF. In DNA, the CDR3 is TGTGCGACCCTTAGCGGGAGCACAGATACGCAGTATTTT.

The J gene is TRBJ1-2, the V gene TRBV4-1; D uncertain. Germline CDR1 is MGHRA and CDR2 is YSYEKL. CDR3 length: 15 amino acids. Trimming stripped 0 bases from V and 7 bases from J, with 15 bases between. The CDR3 coding sequence is TGCGCCAGCAGCCAAGAACCCGGTGTTTGGTCTGGCTACACCTTC. It is translated as CASSQEPGVWSGYTF.

The CDR3 protein is CASSRGGYMGETQYF. The DNA for the CDR3 is TGTGCCAGCTCACGCGGAGGGTATATGGGAGAGACCCAGTACTTC. The genes are TRBV18 and TRBJ2-5; tentative D call: TRBD2 (6 bases). This CDR3 has 15 residues. V lost 4 bases and J lost 4, with 16 bases in between. Germline CDR1 is KGHSH and CDR2 is LQKENI.

The J gene is TRBJ2-5, the V gene TRBV11-2, with 9 bases fitting TRBD2. Germline V gene lookup returns CDR1 SGHAT and CDR2 FQNNGV. CDR3 length: 16 amino acids. J gave up 4 bases and V 5 bases, and 11 bases lay outside the gene matches. In nucleotides, the CDR3 is TGTGCCAGCAGCCGTACCGGGACTAGCCTGCCAGAGACCCAGTACTTC. Amino acids: CASSRTGTSLPETQYF.

The chain couples TRBV5-1 to TRBJ2-1; possibly TRBD1 or TRBD2 for D (5 bases each). The CDR3 runs 18 residues. The V end was cut by 0 bases, the J end by 0 bases, with 16 bases between. Germline V gene sequence: CDR1 SGHRS, CDR2 YFSETQ. The CDR3 sequence: CASSLGGGVSLSYNEQFF. The CDR3 DNA reads as TGCGCCAGCAGCTTGGGTGGGGGAGTAAGCCTCTCCTACAATGAGCAGTTCTTC.

Of note for this clone: Mismatch with germline at one junction end may stem from a read error. The chain recombines TRBV7-7 with TRBJ2-3, with TRBD2 matching 8 bases. CDR1 and CDR2 (germline): SSHAT, FNYEAQ (reference sequence). This CDR3 is built from 15 residues. CDR3 in DNA: TGTGCTAGCAGCTTAGTAGCGGGAAGCACAGATACGCAGTATTTT. Its protein is CASSLVAGSTDTQYF.

This clone appeared once. The chain combines TRBV28 with TRBJ1-5; possible D gene TRBD1, 6 bases. This CDR3 is built from 15 residues. CDR1 MDHEN and CDR2 SYDVKM come from the germline V gene. V lost 7 bases, J lost 1 base, and 14 bases lay in between. The CDR3 DNA reads as TGTGCCAGCACCTGGTGGGGGCACAGCAATCAGCCCCAGCATTTT. It is translated as CASTWWGHSNQPQHF.

The chain couples TRBV5-8 to TRBJ2-2; D is perhaps TRBD1 (5 bases). Germline CDR1 is SGHTS and CDR2 is YDEGEE. V lost 5 bases to trimming and J lost 5 bases, with 13 bases between them. The CDR3 runs to 14 residues. DNA of the CDR3: TGTGCCAGCAGTCGAGGACAAGTTACCGGGGAGCTGTTTTTT. Translating it yields CASSRGQVTGELFF.

This clone showed up just once. This rearrangement joins TRBV6-5 to TRBJ1-1, with D possibly TRBD1 on 6 matching bases. The V gene lost 6 bases and the J gene lost 11 bases, with 19 bases spanning the gap. Germline V gene data show CDR1 as MNHEY and CDR2 as SVGAGI. This CDR3 comprises 13 residues. CDR3 residues: CASSNGGSQGAFF. CDR3 bases: TGTGCCAGCAGCAACGGGGGGAGCCAGGGGGCTTTCTTT.

The rearrangement links TRBV6-6 to TRBJ2-1; D not certain. This CDR3 is built from 15 residues. Deletions cut 3 bases from V and 3 bases from J, with 12 bases between. Germline V gene sequence: CDR1 MNHNY, CDR2 SVGAGI (reference sequence). CDR3 loop: CASSYPENDYNEQFF. DNA for the CDR3: TGTGCCAGCAGTTATCCCGAGAACGACTACAATGAGCAGTTCTTC.

The V call is TRBV9, the J call TRBJ1-2; D perhaps matches TRBD1 (5 bases). Germline V CDR1 and CDR2: SGDLS, YYNGEE. The CDR3 loop spans 17 amino acids. V was shortened by 3 bases and J by 1 base, with 19 bases between the two germline ends. The chain's CDR3 is CASSAKWGGGLNYGYTF. CDR3 bases: TGTGCCAGCAGCGCGAAGTGGGGGGGTGGCCTTAACTATGGCTACACCTTC.

The chain employs TRBV18 and TRBJ1-1; 7 bases match TRBD1. Trimming removed 3 bases from V and 0 bases from J; junction bases left unmatched: 1. This CDR3 is built from 14 residues. From germline, CDR1 is KGHSH and CDR2 LQKENI. The DNA of the CDR3 is TGTGCCAGCTCACCGGGACAGATGAACACTGAAGCTTTCTTT. Encoded protein: CASSPGQMNTEAFF.

V is TRBV7-8 and J is TRBJ2-1, with 9 bases lining up with TRBD1. From germline, CDR1 is SGHVS and CDR2 FQNEAQ. The ends lost 5 bases at V and 4 bases at J; junction bases unmatched: 9. The CDR3 runs 16 residues. The CDR3 sequence: CASSRRTGVWYNEQFF. DNA of the CDR3: TGTGCCAGCAGCCGCCGGACAGGGGTATGGTACAATGAGCAGTTCTTC.

V gene TRBV7-9 combines with J gene TRBJ2-5; tentatively, D is TRBD2 (5 bases). This CDR3 region has 14 residues. The V end lost 3 bases, the J end lost 5 bases, and 13 bases lay between the germline ends. Germline values: CDR1 SEHNR, CDR2 FQNEAQ (reference sequence). CDR3 DNA: TGTGCCAGCAGCTTCTCGGGATCTGGGGAGACCCAGTACTTC. Its translation is CASSFSGSGETQYF.

This clone was seen more than once but under ten times. The genes are TRBV11-2 and TRBJ2-5; 8 bases map to TRBD2. Trimming took 0 bases from V and 4 from J; bases not matched to a gene: 4. CDR3 length: 15 amino acids. Germline-derived CDR1 and CDR2 are SGHAT and FQNNGV. As DNA, the CDR3 is TGTGCCAGCAGCTTAGACTCCGCGGGAGGAGAGACCCAGTACTTC. The encoded protein is CASSLDSAGGETQYF.

The chain is built from TRBV27 and TRBJ2-7; 11 bases are a match to TRBD2. V trimming: 6 bases; J trimming: 1 base; junction bases outside the gene matches: 5. The germline V gene encodes CDR1 MNHEY and CDR2 SMNVEV (reference sequence). There are 15 residues in the CDR3. The DNA of the CDR3 is TGTGCCAGCAGGCGGGGACTAGCGGAGTCCTACGAGCAGTACTTC. Its protein product is CASRRGLAESYEQYF.